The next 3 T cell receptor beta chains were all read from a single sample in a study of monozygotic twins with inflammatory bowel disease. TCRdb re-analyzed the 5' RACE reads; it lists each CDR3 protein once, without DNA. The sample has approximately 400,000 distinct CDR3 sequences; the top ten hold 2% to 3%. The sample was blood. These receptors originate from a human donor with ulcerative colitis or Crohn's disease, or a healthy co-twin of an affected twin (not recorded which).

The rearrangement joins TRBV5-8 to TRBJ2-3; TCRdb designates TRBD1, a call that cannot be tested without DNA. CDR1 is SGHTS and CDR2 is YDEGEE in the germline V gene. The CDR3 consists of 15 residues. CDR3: CASSLARTTTDTQYF.

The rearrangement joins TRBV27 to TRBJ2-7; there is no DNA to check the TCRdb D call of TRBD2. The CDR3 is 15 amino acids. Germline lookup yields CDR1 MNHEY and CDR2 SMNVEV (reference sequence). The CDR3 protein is CASSRDSAGSAEQYF.

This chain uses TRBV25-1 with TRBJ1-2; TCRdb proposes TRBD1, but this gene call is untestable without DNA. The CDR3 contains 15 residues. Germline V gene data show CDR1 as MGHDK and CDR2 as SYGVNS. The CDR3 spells CASSAPGRGGYGYTF.